Here is one TCR beta chain with its context. Its antigen is unknown. The record originates from a study of T cell responses to AZD1222 COVID-19 vaccine. Broader study findings: A rise in Spike-specific TCR breadth and depth followed two AZD1222 doses. Baseline serostatus was positive in only six or seven AZD1222 recipients. The peak T cell response came first, and repertoires were sampled only after it.

Some clones are missing from TCRdb's copy, which holds only in-frame ones; the method was immunoSEQ multiplex PCR. The top ten clones hold 1% to 1.5% of a sample with 100,000 or so clones, approximately 90% of them seen once. The ends lost 7 bases at V and 7 bases at J; junction bases unmatched: 17. There are 19 residues in the CDR3. The V gene's germline CDR1 is MRHNA and CDR2 SNTAGT. Material: peripheral blood, obtained on day 0 of AZD1222 vaccination. The receptor was isolated from an adult in good health. The chain has TRBV6-4 and TRBJ1-6; 12 bases map to TRBD1. CDR3 loop: CASIFRDRGPTRPNSPLHF. The CDR3 DNA is TGTGCCAGCATATTCCGGGACAGGGGGCCAACCAGACCCAATTCACCCCTCCACTTT.